This record looks at one T cell receptor (beta chain) sequence and its context. The antigen is undetermined. This record comes from a study of shared clonotypes between healthy human individuals. It was CD45RO-negative cells, positively selected for CCR7, that made up naive CD8 cells, with terminally differentiated effector memory CD45RA+ cells excluded. Whole-study findings and limits: Genetic and exposure-history diversity was limited by the few donors. Large sequencing depth failed to make sorted-subset sequencing complete, rarefaction showed.

Deletions cut 2 bases from V and 2 bases from J, with 12 bases between. Germline V gene data show CDR1 as SGHAT and CDR2 as FQNNGV. The CDR3 is 16 amino acids. Authors' processing steps: ImmunoSEQ gave junction-only sequences without quality scores, so filtering differed. Profiling relied on immunoSEQ multiplex PCR, and the TCRdb table lists in-frame clones only, not all of them. D and trimming come from the DNA, and the V and J calls and clone size come from that table. The sample has about 650,000 clones; less than 97% are singletons. The material sequenced was naive CD8+ T cells sorted from blood. The rearrangement uses TRBV11-2 and TRBJ2-2; D is unresolved. This receptor was taken from a woman in her 30s in good health. DNA for the CDR3: TGTGCCAGCAGCTTACAACGAGAGAAAAACACCGGGGAGCTGTTTTTT. Amino acid sequence: CASSLQREKNTGELFF.